Here is one T cell receptor (beta chain) with its context. This record comes from a study of CD8+CD57+ T cells in acquired aplastic anemia. It was patients with CD8+CD57+ cell expansion by flow cytometry who were chosen for sequencing. The CDR3 totals 14 residues. V lost 3 bases, J lost 5 bases, and 6 bases stayed unmatched. Germline V CDR1 and CDR2: SGDLS, YYNGEE. Genomic DNA provided the template from which TCR beta VDJ and CDR3 profiles were obtained. TCRdb ran MiXCR on the reads and lists one entry per CDR3 protein. The sample contains some 200,000 distinct CDR3 sequences, over 40% of which appear only once.

The chain couples TRBV9 to TRBJ1-1, with 8 positions matching TRBD1. The sample consisted of sorted CD4+, CD8+, or CD8+CD57+ T cells (not recorded which) from PBMCs. This sequence originates from a human donor with aplastic anemia. For the CDR3, the DNA is TGTGCCAGCAGCGCCAGGACAGGGTGGACTGAAGCTTTCTTT. Encoded protein: CASSARTGWTEAFF.